The 5 T cell receptor beta chains below were found in one sample sequenced in a study of T cells in Graves' hyperthyroidism and ophthalmopathy (dated by TCRdb to about 2019). The receptor library was made with multiplex PCR. The data were produced on an Illumina HiSeq 2000. TCR beta CDR3 regions were amplified from RNA transcripts. For the first round of RT-PCR on the TCR CDR3, the HTBI primer set was used together with the Qiagen OneStep RT-PCR kit. The public reads were reanalyzed by TCRdb: fastp trimming at Q25, MiXCR alignment, in-frame beta chains only. CDR3 protein duplicates are merged, each entry listing the most common genes and DNA. The sample has roughly 700,000 distinct CDR3 sequences on record, 14% of them singletons. The leading ten clones occupy approximately 10% of the sample. The sample comprised blood. The receptor set was obtained from a woman between 18 and 30 years old with Graves' hyperthyroidism.

This clonotype was seen more than once but under ten times. V gene TRBV9 combines with J gene TRBJ1-1; D is uncertain. V shed 0 bases and J shed 8 bases, with 8 bases lying between them. Looked up from germline, CDR1 is SGDLS and CDR2 is YYNGEE. The CDR3 covers 12 residues. The CDR3 protein is CASSVGGGEAFF. The CDR3 DNA follows: TGTGCCAGCAGCGTAGGGGGAGGGGAAGCTTTCTTT.

This clonotype was counted between two and nine times. This rearrangement joins TRBV9 to TRBJ1-5, with a weak D call TRBD1 (5 bases). Germline V lookup: CDR1 SGDLS, CDR2 YYNGEE. The V end was cut by 0 bases, the J end by 0 bases, with 10 bases between. The length of the CDR3 is 16 residues. CDR3 nucleotides: TGTGCCAGCAGCGTAGTTGAGGGGTATAGCAATCAGCCCCAGCATTTT. Translating gives CASSVVEGYSNQPQHF.

This clonotype came up once. The J gene is TRBJ2-3, the V gene TRBV28; weak D call: TRBD2 (6 bases). Germline V gene sequence: CDR1 MDHEN, CDR2 SYDVKM. Trimming removed 1 base at V and 4 bases at J, with 21 bases between. This CDR3 comprises 18 residues. This CDR3 reads CASSLLESIWRGPDTQYF. In DNA form, the CDR3 reads TGTGCCAGCAGTTTATTAGAGAGTATTTGGCGGGGCCCAGATACGCAGTATTTT.

This clonotype was observed many times. The genes are TRBV10-3 and TRBJ1-1; no clear D. V lost 8 bases and J lost 3, with 13 bases in between. The CDR3 is 13 residues long. CDR1 is ENHRY, CDR2 SYGVKD, per germline. Here the CDR3 reads CAIGAGADTEAFF. Written as DNA, the CDR3 is TGTGCCATCGGTGCAGGCGCTGACACTGAAGCTTTCTTT.

This clonotype was found a few times. The chain combines TRBV15 with TRBJ2-7, with 12 bases lining up with TRBD2. V lost 3 bases to trimming and J lost 3 bases; unmatched junction nucleotides: 6. Germline CDR1 reads LNHNV; CDR2 reads YYDKDF (reference sequence). The CDR3 spans 16 residues. The DNA for the CDR3 is TGTGCCACCAGCAGGGGACTAGCGGGCCGATTCTACGAGCAGTACTTC. It specifies CATSRGLAGRFYEQYF. Filled out from reference TRBV15 and TRBJ2-7, the complete variable domain reads DAMVIQNPRYQVTQFGKPVTLSCSQTLNHNVMYWYQQKSSQAPKLLFHYYDKDFNNEADTPDNFQSRRPNTSFCFLDIRSPGLGDTAMYLCATSRGLAGRFYEQYFGPGTRLTVT.